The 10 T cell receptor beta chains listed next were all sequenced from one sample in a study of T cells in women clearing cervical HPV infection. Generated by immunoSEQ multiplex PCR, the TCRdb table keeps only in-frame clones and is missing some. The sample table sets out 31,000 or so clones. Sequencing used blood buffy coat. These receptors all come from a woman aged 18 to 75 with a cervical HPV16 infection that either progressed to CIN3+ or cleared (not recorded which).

CDR3 DNA, as far as it was read: TGCAGTGCTAGTCTTCTAAGGCGGGGGAAGAAATACGAG. It specifies CSASLLRRGKKYE. The complete CDR3 reads CSASLLRRGKKYEQYF. The V and J genes are TRBV20-1 and TRBJ2-7; TRBD2 matches at 7 bases. The read gets to within 3 residues of the CDR3 end, and the germline J gene fills in the rest. V shed 3 bases, J shed 4 bases, and the junction held 15 bases outside the gene matches. This CDR3 has 16 residues. CDR1 and CDR2 from the germline V gene are DFQATT and SNEGSKA (reference sequence).

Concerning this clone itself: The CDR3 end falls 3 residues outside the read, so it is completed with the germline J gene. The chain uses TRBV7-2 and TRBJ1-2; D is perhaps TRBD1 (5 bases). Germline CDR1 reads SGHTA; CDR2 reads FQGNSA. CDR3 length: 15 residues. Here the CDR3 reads CASSLASGGYNDYTF. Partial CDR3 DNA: TGTGCCAGCAGCTTAGCTAGCGGGGGTTACAATGAC.

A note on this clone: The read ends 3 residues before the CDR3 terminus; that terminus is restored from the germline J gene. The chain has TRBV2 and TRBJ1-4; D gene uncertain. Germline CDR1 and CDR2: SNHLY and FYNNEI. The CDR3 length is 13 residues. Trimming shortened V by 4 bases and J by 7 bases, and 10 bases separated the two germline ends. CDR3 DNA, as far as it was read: TGTGCCAGCAGTGTAGGTAGCGTTGAAAAA. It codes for CASSVGSVEK. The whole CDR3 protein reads CASSVGSVEKLFF.

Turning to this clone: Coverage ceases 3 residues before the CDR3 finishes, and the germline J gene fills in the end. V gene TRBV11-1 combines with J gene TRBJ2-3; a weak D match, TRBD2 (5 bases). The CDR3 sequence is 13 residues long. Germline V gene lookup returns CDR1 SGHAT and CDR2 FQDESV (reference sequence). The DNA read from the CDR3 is TGTGCCAGCAGCCTCGGGGTAAATCAGCCG. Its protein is CASSLGVNQP. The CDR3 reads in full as CASSLGVNQPQYF.

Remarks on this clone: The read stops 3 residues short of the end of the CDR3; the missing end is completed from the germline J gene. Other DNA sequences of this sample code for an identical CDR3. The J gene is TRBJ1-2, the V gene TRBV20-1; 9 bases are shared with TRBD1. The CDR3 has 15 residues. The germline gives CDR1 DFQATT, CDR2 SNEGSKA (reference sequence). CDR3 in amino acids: CSARTPGQGYSSYTF. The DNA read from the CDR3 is TGCAGTGCTAGAACCCCGGGACAGGGTTATAGTAGT.

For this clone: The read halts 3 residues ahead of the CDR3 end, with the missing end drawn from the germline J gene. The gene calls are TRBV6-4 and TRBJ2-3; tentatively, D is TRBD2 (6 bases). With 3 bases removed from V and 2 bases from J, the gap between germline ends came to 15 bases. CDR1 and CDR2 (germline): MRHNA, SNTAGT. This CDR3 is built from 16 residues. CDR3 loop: CASSERAGENTDTQYF. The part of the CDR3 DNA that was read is TGTGCCAGCAGTGAGCGAGCGGGTGAAAACACAGATACG.

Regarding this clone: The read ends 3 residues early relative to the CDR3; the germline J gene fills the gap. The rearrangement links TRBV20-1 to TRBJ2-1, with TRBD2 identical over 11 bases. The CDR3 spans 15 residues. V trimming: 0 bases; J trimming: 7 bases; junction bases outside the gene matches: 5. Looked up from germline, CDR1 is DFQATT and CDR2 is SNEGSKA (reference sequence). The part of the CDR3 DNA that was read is TGCAGTGCTAGAGACGGGCGGACTAGCGGGAATGAG. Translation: CSARDGRTSGNE. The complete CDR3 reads CSARDGRTSGNEQFF.

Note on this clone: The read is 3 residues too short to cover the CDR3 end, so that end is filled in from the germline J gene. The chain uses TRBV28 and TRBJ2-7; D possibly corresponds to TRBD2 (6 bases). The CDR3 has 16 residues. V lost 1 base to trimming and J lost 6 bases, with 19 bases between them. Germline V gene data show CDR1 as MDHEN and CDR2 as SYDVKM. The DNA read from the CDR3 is TGTGCCAGCAGTTTATCCCCCGCGGGGACGTCGGGCGAG. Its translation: CASSLSPAGTSGE. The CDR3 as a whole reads CASSLSPAGTSGEQYF.

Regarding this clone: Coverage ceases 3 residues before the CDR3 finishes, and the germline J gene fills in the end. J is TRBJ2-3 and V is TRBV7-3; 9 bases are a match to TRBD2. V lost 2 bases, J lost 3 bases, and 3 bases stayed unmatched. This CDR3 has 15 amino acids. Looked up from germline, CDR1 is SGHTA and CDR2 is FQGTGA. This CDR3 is CASSLGSGRTDTQYF. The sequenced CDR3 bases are TGTGCCAGCAGCTTAGGTAGCGGGAGAACAGATACG. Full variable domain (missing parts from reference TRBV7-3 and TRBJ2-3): GAGVSQTPSNKVTEKGKYVELRCDPISGHTALYWYRQSLGQGPEFLIYFQGTGAADDSGLPNDRFFAVRPEGSVSTLKIQRTERGDSAVYLCASSLGSGRTDTQYFGPGTRLTVL.

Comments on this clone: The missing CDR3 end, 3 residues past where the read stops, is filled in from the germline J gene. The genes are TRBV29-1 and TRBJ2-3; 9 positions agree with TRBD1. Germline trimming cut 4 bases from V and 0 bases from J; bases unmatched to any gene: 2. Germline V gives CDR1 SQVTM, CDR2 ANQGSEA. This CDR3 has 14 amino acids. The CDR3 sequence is CSVGGTGSTDTQYF. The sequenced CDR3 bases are TGCAGCGTTGGGGGGACAGGGAGCACAGATACG.